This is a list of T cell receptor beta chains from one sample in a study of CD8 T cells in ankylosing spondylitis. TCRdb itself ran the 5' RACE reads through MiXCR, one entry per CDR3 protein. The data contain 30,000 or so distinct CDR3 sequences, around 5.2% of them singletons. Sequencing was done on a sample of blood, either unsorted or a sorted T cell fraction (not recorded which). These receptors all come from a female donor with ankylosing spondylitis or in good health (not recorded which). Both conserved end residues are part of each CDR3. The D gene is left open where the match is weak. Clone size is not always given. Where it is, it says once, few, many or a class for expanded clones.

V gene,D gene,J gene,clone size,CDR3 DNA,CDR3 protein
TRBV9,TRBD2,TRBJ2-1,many,TGTGCCAGCAGCTCGGGACTAGCGGCCCTCCGGCAGATCTTC,CASSSGLAALRQIF
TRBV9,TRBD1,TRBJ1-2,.,TGTGCCAGCAGCGCCGGGACAGGGGGCTACTATGGCTACACCTTC,CASSAGTGGYYGYTF
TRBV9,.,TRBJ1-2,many,TGTGCCAGCAGCCCTCTCCGGGACGGAAACTATGGCTACACCTTC,CASSPLRDGNYGYTF
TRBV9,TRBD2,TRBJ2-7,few,TGTGCCAGCAGCCGTCTAGCGGGGGGGGCCTACGAGCAGTACTTC,CASSRLAGGAYEQYF
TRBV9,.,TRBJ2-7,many,TGTGCCAGCAGCGTAGGAAATAGCGCGGTCTACGAGCAGTACTTC,CASSVGNSAVYEQYF
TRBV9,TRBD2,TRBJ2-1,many,TGTGCCAGCAGCGTGGGACTAGCGGGGACTAATGAGCAGTTCTTC,CASSVGLAGTNEQFF
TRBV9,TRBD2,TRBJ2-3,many,TGTGCCAGCAGCGTACACCTCAGGCTAGCGGGGAACACAGATACGCAGTATTTT,CASSVHLRLAGNTDTQYF
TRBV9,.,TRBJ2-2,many,TGTGCCAGCAGCCCGTCCGGGGCTACCACCGGGGAGCTGTTTTTT,CASSPSGATTGELFF
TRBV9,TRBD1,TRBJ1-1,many,TGTGCCAGCAGCGCCCAGACAGGGGGGATAACTGAAGCTTTCTTT,CASSAQTGGITEAFF
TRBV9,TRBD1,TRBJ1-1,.,TGTGCCAGCAGCCCCGGGGACAGGGGCGCAAACACTGAAGCTTTCTTT,CASSPGDRGANTEAFF
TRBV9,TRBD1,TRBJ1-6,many,TGTGCCAGCACCCGGGACAGGGAGAATTCACCCCTCCACTTT,CASTRDRENSPLHF
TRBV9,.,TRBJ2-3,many,TGTGCCAGCAGCGCCAAACAAGATACGCAGTATTTT,CASSAKQDTQYF
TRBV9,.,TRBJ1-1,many,TGTGCCAGCACCCCCGTCAGGGTCCATGAAGCTTTCTTT,CASTPVRVHEAFF
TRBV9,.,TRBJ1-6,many,TGTGCCAGCAGCGTAGAGGCGAATTCACCCCTCCACTTT,CASSVEANSPLHF
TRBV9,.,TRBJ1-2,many,TGTGCCAGCAGCGACGGCATCCAAATTAACTATGGCTACACCTTC,CASSDGIQINYGYTF
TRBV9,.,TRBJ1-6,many,TGTGCCAGCAGCTCCCCACCCGGGGTCGATAATTCACCCCTCCACTTT,CASSSPPGVDNSPLHF
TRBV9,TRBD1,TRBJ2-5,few,TGTGCCAGCAGCGCCAGACTGGGGGGACAGGGGGATATGTCCGGAGAGACCCAGTACTTC,CASSARLGGQGDMSGETQYF
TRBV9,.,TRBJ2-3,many,TGTGCCAGCAGCTCCGAGGGGCCCACAACCGATACGCAGTATTTT,CASSSEGPTTDTQYF
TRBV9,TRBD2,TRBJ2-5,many,TGTGCCAGCAGCGTCGGACTAGTGCAAGAGACCCAGTACTTC,CASSVGLVQETQYF
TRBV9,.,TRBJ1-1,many,TGTGCCAGCAGTGAAACGGGACACCAGAACACTGAAGCTTTCTTT,CASSETGHQNTEAFF
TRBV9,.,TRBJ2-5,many,TGTGCCAGCAGCGTAGGCACGCCGGGGGAGACCCAGTACTTC,CASSVGTPGETQYF
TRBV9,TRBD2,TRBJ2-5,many,TGTGCCAGCACCCTTTCTAGCGGGAGAGAAGAGACCCAGTACTTC,CASTLSSGREETQYF
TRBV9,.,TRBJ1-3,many,TGTGCCAGCAGCGTAGCTCAGGGCCCCGGAAACACCATATATTTT,CASSVAQGPGNTIYF
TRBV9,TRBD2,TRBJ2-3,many,TGTGCCAGCAGCCCTACTAGCGGGGGCACAGATACGCAGTATTTT,CASSPTSGGTDTQYF
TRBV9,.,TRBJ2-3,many,TGTGCCAGCAGCGCCCGCCCCGGAGGGGGCGCAGATACGCAGTATTTT,CASSARPGGGADTQYF
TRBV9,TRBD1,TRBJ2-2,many,TGTGCCAGCAGCGCCCGGGACAGGGCCTCTGACGGGGAGCTGTTTTTT,CASSARDRASDGELFF
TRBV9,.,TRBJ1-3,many,TGTGCCAGCAGCGTCCGACAGACTGGAAACACCATATATTTT,CASSVRQTGNTIYF
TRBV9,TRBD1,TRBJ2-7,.,TGTGCCAGCAGCGTAGGGACAGGTCCCCGCGAGCAGTACTTC,CASSVGTGPREQYF
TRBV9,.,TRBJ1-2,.,TGTGCCAGCAGCGTAGATCCGGGGATTAGGGTCGGCTACACCTTC,CASSVDPGIRVGYTF
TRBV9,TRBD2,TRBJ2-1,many,TGTGCCAGCAGCCTCTTAGCGGGGGGCCCCTACAATGAGCAGTTCTTC,CASSLLAGGPYNEQFF
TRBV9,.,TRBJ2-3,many,TGTGCCAGCAGCGTGGGCACTAGTTCCACCCTGGCAGATACGCAGTATTTT,CASSVGTSSTLADTQYF
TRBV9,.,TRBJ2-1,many,TGTGCCAGCAGCAGGGGTCTAGCGCCTTCGAATGAGCAGTTCTTC,CASSRGLAPSNEQFF
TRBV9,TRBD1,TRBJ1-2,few,TGTGCCAGCAGCGTAGATGTCGGGACAGGGCTTGGCTACACCTTC,CASSVDVGTGLGYTF
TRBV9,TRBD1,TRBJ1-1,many,TGTGCCAGCAGCGTAGCGGGACAGGGACTGAACACTGAAGCTTTCTTT,CASSVAGQGLNTEAFF
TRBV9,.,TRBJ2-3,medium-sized,TGTGCCAGCAGCGTAGGTGGCACAGATACGCAGTATTTT,CASSVGGTDTQYF
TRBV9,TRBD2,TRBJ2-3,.,TGTGCCAGCAGCGTAGGAAATAGCGGGGACACAGATACGCAGTATTTT,CASSVGNSGDTDTQYF
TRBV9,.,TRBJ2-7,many,TGTGCCAGCAGCGTAGGACCTGGAGAATCCTACGAGCAGTACTTC,CASSVGPGESYEQYF
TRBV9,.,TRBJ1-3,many,TGTGCCAGCAGTGATTCCGGGACGGCCTCTGGAAACACCATATATTTT,CASSDSGTASGNTIYF
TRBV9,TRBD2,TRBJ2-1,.,TGTGCCAGCAGCGTGGTAGCGGGTAGCTCCTACAATGAGCAGTTCTTC,CASSVVAGSSYNEQFF
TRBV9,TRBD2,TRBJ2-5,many,TGTGCCAGCAGCGCCTCGGGGGGACTCCAAGAGACCCAGTACTTC,CASSASGGLQETQYF
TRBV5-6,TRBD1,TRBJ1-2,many,TGTGCCAGCAGCCTAGACCGGGACAGCTATGGCTACACCTTC,CASSLDRDSYGYTF
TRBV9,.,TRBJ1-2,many,TGTGCCAGCAGCCCCACGGTTGGCTACCCAGCTAACTATGGCTACACCTTC,CASSPTVGYPANYGYTF
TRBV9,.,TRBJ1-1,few,TGTGCCAGCAGCACTACAGCCAAGGACACTGAAGCTTTCTTT,CASSTTAKDTEAFF
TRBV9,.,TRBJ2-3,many,TGTGCCAGCAGCGTACAAAACTCTGGCACAGATACGCAGTATTTT,CASSVQNSGTDTQYF
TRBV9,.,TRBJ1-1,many,TGTGCCAGCAGCGTAGGCCCCCTGAACACTGAAGCTTTCTTT,CASSVGPLNTEAFF
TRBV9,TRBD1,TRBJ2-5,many,TGTGCCAGCAGCGCAAAACAGGGGAGAGAGACCCAGTACTTC,CASSAKQGRETQYF
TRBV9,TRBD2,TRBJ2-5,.,TGTGCCAGCAGCGGACTAGCACCAAAAGAGACCCAGTACTTC,CASSGLAPKETQYF
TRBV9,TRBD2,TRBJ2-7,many,TGTGCCAGCAGCCCCCGGGGTAGCGGGAGCTCCTACGAGCAGTACTTC,CASSPRGSGSSYEQYF
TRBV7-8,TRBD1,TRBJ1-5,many,TGTGCCAGCACCCTTCCCACTACAGGGGGTGGGCAGCCCCAGCATTTT,CASTLPTTGGGQPQHF
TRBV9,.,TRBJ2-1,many,TGTGCCAGCAGCCCCCAAGGAGGGATCCCCTACAATGAGCAGTTCTTC,CASSPQGGIPYNEQFF
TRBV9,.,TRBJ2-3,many,TGTGCCAGCAGCGCACCCGGGGGCACAGATACGCAGTATTTT,CASSAPGGTDTQYF
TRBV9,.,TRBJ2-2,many,TGTGCCAGCAGCGTAGCTCTAGTAACCGGGGAGCTGTTTTTT,CASSVALVTGELFF
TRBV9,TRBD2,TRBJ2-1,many,TGTGCCAGCAGCGTAGGGGCTAGCGGGGGATCCTACAATGAGCAGTTCTTC,CASSVGASGGSYNEQFF